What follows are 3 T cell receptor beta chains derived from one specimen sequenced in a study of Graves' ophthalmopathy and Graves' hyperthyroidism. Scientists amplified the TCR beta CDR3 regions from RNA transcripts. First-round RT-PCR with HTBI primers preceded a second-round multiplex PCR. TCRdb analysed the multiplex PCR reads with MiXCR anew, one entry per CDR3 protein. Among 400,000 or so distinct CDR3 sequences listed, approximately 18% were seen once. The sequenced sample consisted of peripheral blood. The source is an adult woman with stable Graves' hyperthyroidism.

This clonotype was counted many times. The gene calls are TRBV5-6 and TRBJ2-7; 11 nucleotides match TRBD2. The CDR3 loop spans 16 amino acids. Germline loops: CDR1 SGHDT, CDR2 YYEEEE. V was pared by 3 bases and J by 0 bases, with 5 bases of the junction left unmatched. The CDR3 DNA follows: TGTGCCAGCAGCTCCTGGACTAGCGGGTACTCCTACGAGCAGTACTTC. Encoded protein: CASSSWTSGYSYEQYF.

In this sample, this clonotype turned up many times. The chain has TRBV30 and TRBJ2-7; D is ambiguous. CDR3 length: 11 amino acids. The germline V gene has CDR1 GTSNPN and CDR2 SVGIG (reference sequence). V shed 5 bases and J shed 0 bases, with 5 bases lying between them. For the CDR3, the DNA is TGTGCCTGGGACGCCTCCTACGAGCAGTACTTC. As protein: CAWDASYEQYF. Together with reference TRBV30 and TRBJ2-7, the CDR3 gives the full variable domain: SQTIHQWPATLVQPVGSPLSLECTVEGTSNPNLYWYRQAAGRGLQLLFYSVGIGQISSEVPQNLSASRPQDRQFILSSKKLLLSDSGFYLCAWDASYEQYFGPGTRLTVT.

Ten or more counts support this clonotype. CDR3 coding DNA: TGTGCCAGCAGCTTACAGGTTTCGGGCACTGAAGCTTTCTTT. Protein: CASSLQVSGTEAFF. The V gene is TRBV7-2, the J gene TRBJ1-1, with D hard to call. CDR1 is SGHTA and CDR2 is FQGNSA in the germline V gene. The length of the CDR3 is 14 residues. With 2 bases removed from V and 4 bases from J, the gap between germline ends came to 11 bases.